This TCR beta chain is from a study of OX40 agonist ivuxolimab in advanced cancers. Clones were read by immunoSEQ multiplex PCR, and TCRdb kept only the in-frame ones, dropping some. Here the sample spans 60,000 to 80,000 clones, 90% to 95% being singletons. The V end was cut by 6 bases, the J end by 6 bases, with 21 bases between. CDR1 and CDR2 from the germline V gene are SGDLS and YYNGEE. This CDR3 has 16 residues. The sequences come from CD4+ or CD8+ T cells sorted from blood, collected in a trial of the OX40 agonist ivuxolimab. This sequence was found in an adult with an advanced solid tumor such as melanoma, head and neck, liver or kidney cancer. V gene TRBV9 combines with J gene TRBJ2-2; D not certain. The CDR3 loop reads CASTPVVAPSSGELFF. CDR3 DNA sequence: TGTGCCAGCACCCCCGTAGTAGCTCCTAGTTCCGGGGAGCTGTTTTTT.